Listed below are T cell receptor beta chains from one sample, sequenced in a study of blood T cell repertoires in COVID-19. The data were produced by immunoSEQ multiplex PCR, yet TCRdb's version contains in-frame clones alone and is incomplete. This sample has some 210,000 clones, with approximately 82% found just once. Material for sequencing was peripheral blood. The receptors originated from a woman between 40 and 55 years old with acute or convalescent COVID-19. The CDR3 runs from the conserved cysteine through the conserved F or W. D genes are given only for firm matches. Size is stated for part of the rows, as once, few or many counts, or as a class when the clone is expanded.

-,TRBJ2-7,TRBV13,-,CASSLGPVSYEQYF,TGTGCCAGCAGCTTAGGCCCAGTCTCCTACGAGCAGTACTTC
TRBD1,TRBJ1-6,TRBV10-3,-,CATGQGRPPLHF,TGTGCCACCGGACAGGGGAGGCCACCCCTCCACTTT
-,TRBJ2-7,TRBV5-1,-,CASSSGGGQRQYF,TGCGCCAGCAGCTCTGGAGGGGGACAGAGGCAGTACTTC
-,TRBJ2-2,TRBV6-6,once,CASSYTGQNTGELFF,TGTGCCAGCAGTTATACTGGTCAAAACACCGGGGAGCTGTTTTTT
TRBD1,TRBJ2-3,TRBV4-1,-,CASRSGQGRDTQYF,TGCGCCAGCAGGTCAGGACAGGGGAGGGATACGCAGTATTTT
TRBD1,TRBJ2-1,TRBV24-1,-,CATSDLGTGKNEQFF,TGTGCCACCAGTGATTTAGGGACAGGGAAGAATGAGCAGTTCTTC
-,TRBJ2-2,TRBV5-1,-,CASSRDIAGELFF,TGCGCCAGCAGCCGAGACATCGCCGGGGAGCTGTTTTTT
-,TRBJ2-3,TRBV28,-,CASMSGGDTQYF,TGTGCCAGCATGTCAGGGGGGGATACGCAGTATTTT
-,TRBJ2-7,TRBV21-1,few,CASSKEYKFRGGDYEQYF,TGTGCCAGCAGCAAAGAATATAAATTCCGCGGGGGGGATTACGAGCAGTACTTC
TRBD1,TRBJ1-1,TRBV5-8,few,CASSLDRANTEAFF,TGTGCCAGCAGCTTAGACAGGGCGAACACTGAAGCTTTCTTT
TRBD1,TRBJ2-7,TRBV6-5,-,CASSYELQGAYEQYF,TGTGCCAGCAGTTACGAGCTTCAGGGGGCCTACGAGCAGTACTTC
-,TRBJ2-7,TRBV2,-,CASSHRVSDEQYF,TGTGCCAGCAGCCACAGGGTTAGTGACGAGCAGTACTTC
-,TRBJ2-1,TRBV5-1,-,CASRSPGLAYNEQFF,TGCGCCAGCAGAAGTCCGGGACTGGCCTACAATGAGCAGTTCTTC
TRBD1,TRBJ1-6,TRBV19,-,CASTEGQPGSSYNSPLHF,TGTGCCAGCACCGAGGGACAGCCGGGAAGCTCCTATAATTCACCCCTCCACTTT
TRBD2,TRBJ2-7,TRBV18,-,CASSPPSGSLEQYF,TGTGCCAGCTCACCCCCTAGCGGGAGTTTAGAGCAGTACTTC
-,TRBJ2-1,TRBV4-3,-,CTSSQDGRSSSYNEQFF,TGCACCAGCAGCCAAGATGGGAGAAGCTCCTCCTACAATGAGCAGTTCTTC
-,TRBJ2-7,TRBV7-2,few,CASSLSRGGAVEQYF,TGTGCCAGCAGCTTAAGCCGAGGGGGGGCAGTCGAGCAGTACTTC
TRBD1,TRBJ1-4,TRBV30,-,CAWQGEPNEKLFF,TGTGCCTGGCAGGGGGAACCTAATGAAAAACTGTTTTTT
-,TRBJ1-2,TRBV7-9,-,CASTPGGGGIGYTF,TGTGCCAGCACCCCCGGGGGGGGTGGTATCGGCTACACCTTC
TRBD2,TRBJ2-7,TRBV7-2,few,CASSPRLAGATPGEQYF,TGTGCCAGCAGCCCCCGACTAGCGGGAGCAACTCCTGGCGAGCAGTACTTC
-,TRBJ1-5,TRBV9,-,CASSRGDSNQPQHF,TGTGCCAGCAGCCGGGGGGATAGCAATCAGCCCCAGCATTTT
TRBD2,TRBJ2-2,TRBV9,-,CASSATSGYTGELFF,TGTGCCAGCAGCGCGACTAGCGGGTACACCGGGGAGCTGTTTTTT
TRBD2,TRBJ2-2,TRBV19,few,CASTPRLAVAGELFF,TGTGCCAGTACCCCTCGACTAGCTGTCGCCGGGGAGCTGTTTTTT
TRBD2,TRBJ2-7,TRBV27,-,CASSLSGLARSYEQYF,TGTGCCAGCAGTTTATCCGGACTAGCGCGCTCCTACGAGCAGTACTTC
-,TRBJ2-2,TRBV2,-,CASRERSNTGELFF,TGTGCCAGCAGGGAACGTAGCAACACCGGGGAGCTGTTTTTT
TRBD1,TRBJ2-7,TRBV6-6,-,CASSLGQGTYEQYF,TGTGCCAGCAGCCTGGGACAGGGAACCTACGAGCAGTACTTC